The rows below give T cell receptor beta chains drawn from one sample of a study of control samples from healthy donors and cancer patients. Sequencing was performed with immunoSEQ multiplex PCR; in TCRdb, only in-frame clones are kept and a portion is missing. The table lists fewer than 95,000 clones, approximately 90% of them singletons. The sequenced sample was blood. The receptors originated from a woman aged 45 to 65 in good health. CDR3s include the opening cysteine and the closing phenylalanine or tryptophan. The D gene is left open where the match is weak. Expanded clones are given a class, and other clones once, few, many or no size at all.

v_gene: TRBV4-2; j_gene: TRBJ2-1; abundance: once; d_gene: TRBD2; CDR3nt: TGTGCCAGCAGCCAATCCCCCAGCCCCTTTCTTCCCGGGACTAGCGGCTACAATGAGCAGTTCTTC; CDR3aa: CASSQSPSPFLPGTSGYNEQFF
v_gene: TRBV7-9; j_gene: TRBJ1-2; abundance: few; d_gene: -; CDR3nt: TGTGCCAGCAGGGGGACTGCCTCCAAGGGCTACACCTTC; CDR3aa: CASRGTASKGYTF
v_gene: TRBV2; j_gene: TRBJ2-2; abundance: -; d_gene: -; CDR3nt: TGTGCCAGCAGTGCTAGTTCAGGGCGGATGTTTTTT; CDR3aa: CASSASSGRMFF
v_gene: TRBV19; j_gene: TRBJ2-3; abundance: -; d_gene: -; CDR3nt: TGTGCCAGTAAAGGCAGGGGTACCTCTACAGATACGCAGTATTTT; CDR3aa: CASKGRGTSTDTQYF
v_gene: TRBV11-3; j_gene: TRBJ2-1; abundance: -; d_gene: TRBD1; CDR3nt: TGTGCCAGCAGCTTAGAGGGGGTGGGGACAGGCTACGACAATGAGCAGTTCTTC; CDR3aa: CASSLEGVGTGYDNEQFF
v_gene: TRBV2; j_gene: TRBJ1-4; abundance: -; d_gene: -; CDR3nt: TGTGCCAGCAGTGTTGCCAGGACCTATGAAAAACTGTTTTTT; CDR3aa: CASSVARTYEKLFF
v_gene: TRBV15; j_gene: TRBJ2-5; abundance: -; d_gene: -; CDR3nt: TGTGCCACCAGCAGAGATTACGGGGTCCAAGAGACCCAGTACTTC; CDR3aa: CATSRDYGVQETQYF
v_gene: TRBV10-3; j_gene: TRBJ1-5; abundance: once; d_gene: -; CDR3nt: TGTGCCATCAGGGGGGCGGGGGGCGGTCAGCCCCAGCATTTT; CDR3aa: CAIRGAGGGQPQHF
v_gene: TRBV4-3; j_gene: TRBJ1-1; abundance: -; d_gene: -; CDR3nt: TGCGCCAGCAGCCAAGTTGGGGAGAACACTGAAGCTTTCTTT; CDR3aa: CASSQVGENTEAFF
v_gene: TRBV19; j_gene: TRBJ2-6; abundance: -; d_gene: -; CDR3nt: TGTGCCAGTAGTATAAGGAGTCTCTCTGGGGCCAACGTCCTGACTTTC; CDR3aa: CASSIRSLSGANVLTF
v_gene: TRBV5-8; j_gene: TRBJ2-3; abundance: -; d_gene: -; CDR3nt: TGTGCCAGCAGCTTGAGGACCCTCGCAGATACGCAGTATTTT; CDR3aa: CASSLRTLADTQYF
v_gene: TRBV6-2/TRBV6-3; j_gene: TRBJ1-5; abundance: -; d_gene: -; CDR3nt: TGTGCCAGCAGTTACGGGCAGCAGCCCCAGCATTTT; CDR3aa: CASSYGQQPQHF
v_gene: TRBV13; j_gene: TRBJ1-3; abundance: -; d_gene: -; CDR3nt: TGTGCCAGCAGCAAGCCGGCCCACAGGAGAAACACCATATATTTT; CDR3aa: CASSKPAHRRNTIYF
v_gene: TRBV29-1; j_gene: TRBJ1-1; abundance: -; d_gene: -; CDR3nt: TGCAGCTCGAGGGGCGGCAGGGTGGACACTGAAGCTTTCTTT; CDR3aa: CSSRGGRVDTEAFF
v_gene: TRBV4-3; j_gene: TRBJ1-2; abundance: few; d_gene: -; CDR3nt: TGCGCCAGCAGCCAAGGAAATGTGGGGGTACTCTATGGCTACACCTTC; CDR3aa: CASSQGNVGVLYGYTF
v_gene: TRBV13; j_gene: TRBJ2-7; abundance: -; d_gene: -; CDR3nt: TGTGCCAGCAGCCCCAAAGGGCTGGGCGAGCAGTACTTC; CDR3aa: CASSPKGLGEQYF
v_gene: TRBV11-3; j_gene: TRBJ2-3; abundance: once; d_gene: -; CDR3nt: TGTGCCAGCAGCTTAGTAGGGGGGACCACAGATACGCAGTATTTT; CDR3aa: CASSLVGGTTDTQYF
v_gene: TRBV28; j_gene: TRBJ2-1; abundance: -; d_gene: -; CDR3nt: TGTGCCAGCAGTTTAAAAGCGGGACAGGTTATTTTCTATGAGCAGTTCTTC; CDR3aa: CASSLKAGQVIFYEQFF
v_gene: TRBV6-4; j_gene: TRBJ2-3; abundance: -; d_gene: TRBD2; CDR3nt: TGTGCCAGCAGTGGACTAGCGGGAGCAGATACGCAGTATTTT; CDR3aa: CASSGLAGADTQYF
v_gene: TRBV19; j_gene: TRBJ1-5; abundance: -; d_gene: TRBD1; CDR3nt: TGTGCCAGTAGTAGCTACAGGGGGTTCCCGGAGGAGCCCCAGCATTTT; CDR3aa: CASSSYRGFPEEPQHF
v_gene: TRBV4-1; j_gene: TRBJ2-1; abundance: -; d_gene: TRBD1; CDR3nt: TGCGCCAGCAGCCAGGTTTCCGGGACAGAGGGCAATGAGCAGTTCTTC; CDR3aa: CASSQVSGTEGNEQFF
v_gene: TRBV6-6; j_gene: TRBJ2-7; abundance: -; d_gene: -; CDR3nt: TGTGCCAGCACCGAGGGCCTTTACTCCTACGAGCAGTACTTC; CDR3aa: CASTEGLYSYEQYF
v_gene: TRBV7-7; j_gene: TRBJ2-1; abundance: -; d_gene: TRBD2; CDR3nt: TGTGCCAGCAGCCCCAAGGGACTAGCCAGCTCCTACAATGAGCAGTTCTTC; CDR3aa: CASSPKGLASSYNEQFF
v_gene: TRBV27; j_gene: TRBJ2-3; abundance: -; d_gene: -; CDR3nt: TGTGCCAGCAGTTTCTCAAGAGATACGCAGTATTTT; CDR3aa: CASSFSRDTQYF